This TCR beta chain was identified during a study of CD8 T cells in Susac syndrome. Blood CD8+ and CD4+ T cells underwent high-throughput TCR beta sequencing. The germline V gene has CDR1 SQVTM and CDR2 ANQGSEA. This CDR3 spans 13 amino acids. Trimming took off 7 bases at V and 1 base at J, with 13 bases between the two ends. This clonotype occurred once. Random-hexamer reverse transcription was applied to about 0.5 to 1 ug RNA. Multiplex immunoSEQ PCR targeted 54 Vbeta and 13 Jbeta TCR beta segments. In TCRdb, the immunoSEQ multiplex PCR reads were re-called with MiXCR into one record per CDR3 protein. Of 100,000 to 150,000 distinct CDR3 sequences detected, just under 95% appear once; the ten largest clones hold more than 0.075%.

The V call is TRBV29-1, the J call TRBJ1-1; D is perhaps TRBD1 (5 bases). This TCR was recovered from a human donor in good health. The sequenced sample consisted of CD4+ T cells from PBMCs. CDR3 nucleotides: TGCAGCGCCAATAGGGGTTCGAACACTGAAGCTTTCTTT. Translating gives CSANRGSNTEAFF. The entire variable domain, with the rest obtained from reference TRBV29-1 and TRBJ1-1, is as follows: SAVISQKPSRDICQRGTSLTIQCQVDSQVTMMFWYRQQPGQSLTLIATANQGSEATYESGFVIDKFPISRPNLTFSTLTVSNMSPEDSSIYLCSANRGSNTEAFFGQGTRLTVV.